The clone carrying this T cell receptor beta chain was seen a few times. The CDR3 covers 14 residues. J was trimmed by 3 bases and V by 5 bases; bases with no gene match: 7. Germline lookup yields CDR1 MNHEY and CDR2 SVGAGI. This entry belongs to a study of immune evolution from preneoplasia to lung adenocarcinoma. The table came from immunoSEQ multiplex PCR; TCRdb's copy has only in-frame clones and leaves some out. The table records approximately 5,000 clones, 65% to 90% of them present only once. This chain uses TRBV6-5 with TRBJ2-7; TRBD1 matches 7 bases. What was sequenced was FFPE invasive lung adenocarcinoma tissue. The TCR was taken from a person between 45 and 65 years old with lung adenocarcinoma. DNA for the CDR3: TGTGCCAGCAGTCAGAGACAGGGTAACTACGAGCAGTACTTC. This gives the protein CASSQRQGNYEQYF.